This T cell receptor (beta chain) was found in a study of shared clonotypes between healthy human individuals. Regarding this clone: What it recognizes is unknown.

Study-level points and caveats: All-four-donor shared clonotypes had higher generation probabilities than non-shared clonotypes did.

Some clones are missing from TCRdb's copy, which holds only in-frame ones; the method was immunoSEQ multiplex PCR. The sample consists of over a million clones, 75% to 85% of them appearing once. The length of the CDR3 is 15 residues. Germline loops: CDR1 SGHRS, CDR2 YFSETQ. Trimming shortened V by 4 bases and J by 2 bases, and 14 bases separated the two germline ends. Sequenced input: memory CD4+ T cells from PBMCs. Subset specified: CD45RA-negative fraction. This chain uses TRBV5-1 with TRBJ2-3; weak D call: TRBD1 (6 bases). The sequence derives from a man between 18 and 29 years old in good health. Some clones in this sample may be carry-over from other donors' samples. CDR3 coding DNA: TGCGCCAGCAGCCCTACAGGGCCCGCCACAGATACGCAGTATTTT. Encoded protein: CASSPTGPATDTQYF. Drawing the rest from reference TRBV5-1 and TRBJ2-3, the complete variable domain is KAGVTQTPRYLIKTRGQQVTLSCSPISGHRSVSWYQQTPGQGLQFLFEYFSETQRNKGNFPGRFSGRQFSNSRSEMNVSTLELGDSALYLCASSPTGPATDTQYFGPGTRLTVL.